This TCR beta chain was recovered during a study of OX40 agonist ivuxolimab in advanced cancers. Per the germline V gene, CDR1 is KGHSH and CDR2 is LQKENI. The CDR3 length is 13 residues. V lost 1 base and J 4 bases, leaving 7 bases between the germline ends. The repertoire was sequenced with immunoSEQ multiplex PCR; TCRdb's copy has only in-frame clones and lacks some. The data show about 81,000 clones, approximately 90% seen once. This chain uses TRBV18 with TRBJ2-5, with D maybe TRBD1 (5 bases). The clonotype was recovered from an adult with an advanced solid tumor such as melanoma, head and neck, liver or kidney cancer. The sequencing used CD4+ or CD8+ T cells sorted from blood, collected in a trial of the OX40 agonist ivuxolimab. The CDR3 DNA reads as TGTGCCAGCTCACCACTCGACAGAGAGACCCAGTACTTC. Protein product: CASSPLDRETQYF.